This T cell receptor (beta chain) stems from a study of blood T cell repertoires in COVID-19. Study background: Sites across the United States, Italy and Spain contributed samples from acute and convalescent COVID-19. T cells, B-cell-depleted T cells, or PBMCs provided the cDNA or gDNA that served as material.

This CDR3 spans 13 amino acids. The germline CDR1 and CDR2 sequences are MNHEY and SVGAGI. V shed 7 bases, J shed 10 bases, and the junction held 5 bases outside the gene matches. The sample holds one count of this clone. As originally analysed: It was from reference gene primer amplification that nucleated cell counts were estimated. The method was immunoSEQ multiplex PCR; TCRdb's version includes in-frame clones alone and lacks a portion of them. V, J and clone size derive from that table, while D and trimming were established from the DNA sequence. Among about 30,000 clones listed, around 84% were seen once.

J is TRBJ1-6 and V is TRBV6-5; 9 nucleotides agree with TRBD1. The source is a human donor in a cohort sampled during active COVID-19. The sample consisted of peripheral blood. In DNA form, the CDR3 reads TGTGCCAGCACCAGGACAGGGGCCTCACCCCTCCACTTT. Its protein product is CASTRTGASPLHF.